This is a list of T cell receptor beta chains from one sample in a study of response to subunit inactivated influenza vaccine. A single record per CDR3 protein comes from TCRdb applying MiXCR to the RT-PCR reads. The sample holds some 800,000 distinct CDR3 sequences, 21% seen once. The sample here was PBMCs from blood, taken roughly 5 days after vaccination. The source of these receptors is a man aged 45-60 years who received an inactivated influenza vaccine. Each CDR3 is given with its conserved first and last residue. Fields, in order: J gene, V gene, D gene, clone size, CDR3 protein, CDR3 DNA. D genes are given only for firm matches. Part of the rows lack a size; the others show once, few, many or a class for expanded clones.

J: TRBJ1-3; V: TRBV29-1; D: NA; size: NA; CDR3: CSVVGDSGNTIYF; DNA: TGCAGCGTTGTTGGGGATTCTGGAAACACCATATATTTT
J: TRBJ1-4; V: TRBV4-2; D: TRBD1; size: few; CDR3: CASSQEATGRNEKLFF; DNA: TGTGCCAGCAGCCAGGAAGCGACAGGGCGTAATGAAAAACTGTTTTTT
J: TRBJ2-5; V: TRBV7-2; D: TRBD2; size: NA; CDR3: CASSPVAGWETQYF; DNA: TGTGCCAGCAGCCCCGTAGCGGGGTGGGAGACCCAGTACTTC
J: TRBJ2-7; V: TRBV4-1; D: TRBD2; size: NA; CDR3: CASSPDYSGRAYEQYF; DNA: TGCGCCAGCAGCCCTGATTATAGCGGGAGGGCCTACGAGCAGTACTTC
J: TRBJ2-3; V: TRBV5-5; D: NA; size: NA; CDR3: CATAQLRFVADTQYF; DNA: TGTGCCACCGCCCAACTCAGGTTCGTGGCAGATACGCAGTATTTT
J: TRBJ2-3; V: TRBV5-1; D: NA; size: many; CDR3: CASSLGSDTQYF; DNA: TGCGCCAGCAGCTTGGGTAGTGATACGCAGTATTTT
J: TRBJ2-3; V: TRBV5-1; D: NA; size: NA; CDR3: CASSSGRGPTSTDTQYF; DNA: TGCGCCAGCAGCTCAGGGCGGGGGCCCACTAGCACAGATACGCAGTATTTT
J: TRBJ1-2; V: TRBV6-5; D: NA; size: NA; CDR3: CASSYSRRYSQWGNGYTF; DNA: TGTGCCAGCAGTTACTCGAGAAGGTATTCCCAGTGGGGGAACGGCTACACCTTC
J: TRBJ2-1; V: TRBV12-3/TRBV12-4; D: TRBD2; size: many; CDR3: CASSLPRGRLAGGEQFF; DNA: TGTGCCAGCAGCTTGCCTCGTGGCCGACTAGCGGGAGGTGAGCAGTTCTTC
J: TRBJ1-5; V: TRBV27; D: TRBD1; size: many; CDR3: CASSDRGIQPQHF; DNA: TGTGCCAGCAGTGACAGGGGTATTCAGCCCCAGCATTTT
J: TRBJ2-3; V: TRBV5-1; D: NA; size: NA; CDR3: CASSFALAQDTQYF; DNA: TGCGCCAGCAGCTTTGCCCTAGCGCAAGATACGCAGTATTTT
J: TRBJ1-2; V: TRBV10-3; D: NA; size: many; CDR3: CAISDREYGYTF; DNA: TGTGCCATCAGTGACAGGGAGTATGGCTACACCTTC